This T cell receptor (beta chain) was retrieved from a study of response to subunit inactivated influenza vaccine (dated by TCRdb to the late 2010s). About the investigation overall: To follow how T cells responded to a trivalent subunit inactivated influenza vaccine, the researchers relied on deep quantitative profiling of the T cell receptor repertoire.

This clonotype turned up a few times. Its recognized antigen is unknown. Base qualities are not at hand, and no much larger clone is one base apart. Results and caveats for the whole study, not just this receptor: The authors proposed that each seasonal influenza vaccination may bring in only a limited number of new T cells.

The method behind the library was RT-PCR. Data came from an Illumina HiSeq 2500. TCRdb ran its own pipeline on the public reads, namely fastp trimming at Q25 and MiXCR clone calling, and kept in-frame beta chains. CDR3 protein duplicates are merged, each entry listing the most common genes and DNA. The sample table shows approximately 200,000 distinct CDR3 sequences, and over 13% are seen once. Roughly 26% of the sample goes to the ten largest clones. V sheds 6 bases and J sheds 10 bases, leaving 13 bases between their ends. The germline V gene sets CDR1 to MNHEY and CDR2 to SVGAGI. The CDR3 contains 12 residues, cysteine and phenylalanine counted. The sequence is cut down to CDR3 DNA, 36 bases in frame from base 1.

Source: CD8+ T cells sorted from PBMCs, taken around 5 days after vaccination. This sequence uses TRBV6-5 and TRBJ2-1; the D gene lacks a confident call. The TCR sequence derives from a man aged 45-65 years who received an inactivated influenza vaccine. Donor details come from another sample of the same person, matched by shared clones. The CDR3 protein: CASSSSVREQFF. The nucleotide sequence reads TGTGCCAGCAGCAGCTCCGTCAGGGAGCAGTTCTTC.